The T cell receptor (beta chain) described here comes from a study of cytomegalovirus exposure and HLA in healthy donors. Per the germline V gene, CDR1 is SGDLS and CDR2 is YYNGEE. CDR3 length equals 14 residues. V was clipped by 6 bases and J by 3 bases, with 15 bases between them. The PCR ran on 60 Vbeta and 13 Jbeta primers. Libraries were prepared by immunoSEQ multiplex PCR; TCRdb keeps only in-frame clonotypes and omits some of them. The repertoire has roughly 290,000 clones, about four fifths of them found once; the top ten carry less than 0.4%. This clone occurred a few times. This rearrangement joins TRBV9 to TRBJ1-1; D may be TRBD1 (5 bases). The TCR sequence derives from a girl under 10 years old in good health and CMV-seronegative. Material: PBMCs. CDR3 in DNA: TGTGCCAGCAACAGTGGGCAGGGTTACACTGAAGCTTTCTTT. Encoded protein: CASNSGQGYTEAFF.